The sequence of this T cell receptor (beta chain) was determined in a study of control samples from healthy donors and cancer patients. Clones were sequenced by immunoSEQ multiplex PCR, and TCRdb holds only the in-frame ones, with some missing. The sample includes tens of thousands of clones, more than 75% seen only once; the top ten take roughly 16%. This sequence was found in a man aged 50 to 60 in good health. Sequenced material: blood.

The CDR3 DNA reads as TGTGCCAGCAGCACATCGGGCAGGCGAAACACTGAAGCTTTCTTT. It encodes CASSTSGRRNTEAFF. The rearrangement links TRBV13 to TRBJ1-1; no clear D. Germline CDR1 PRHDT, CDR2 FYEKMQ (reference sequence). Deletions cut 5 bases from V and 2 bases from J, with 15 bases between. The CDR3 has 15 amino acids.